Below are 2 T cell receptor beta chains sequenced from a single sample in a study of read filtering for tumor transcriptome and immune sequencing. Molecular barcoded adaptors covering alpha/delta and beta/gamma chains were used on approximately 400 ng RNA. In TCRdb, the reads were re-called with MiXCR into one record per CDR3 protein. The data contain 40,000 or so distinct CDR3 sequences, roughly 15% of them seen just once; the ten biggest clones take up less than 35%. The sequenced sample was a population of CD138-negative cells sorted from bone marrow. These receptors were collected from a donor aged 40 or older with multiple myeloma.

The rearrangement links TRBV7-2 to TRBJ2-1; no clear D. Trimming stripped 3 bases from V and 7 bases from J, with 7 bases between. Germline CDR1 is SGHTA and CDR2 is FQGNSA. This CDR3 has 12 residues. The CDR3 protein is CASSLSPNEQFF. Written as DNA, the CDR3 is TGTGCCAGCAGCTTGTCGCCAAATGAGCAGTTCTTC.

This clonotype showed up just a few times. The genes are TRBV7-9 and TRBJ2-1; D ambiguous. Germline values: CDR1 SEHNR, CDR2 FQNEAQ (reference sequence). V was shortened by 7 bases and J by 8 bases, with 12 bases between the two germline ends. The CDR3 has 12 amino acids. CDR3 DNA: TGTGCCAGCAATGTAGAATACTATGAGCAGTTCTTC. It yields the protein CASNVEYYEQFF.